What follows are 18 T cell receptor beta chains derived from one specimen sequenced in a study of cytomegalovirus exposure and HLA in healthy donors. 13 Jbeta primers and 60 Vbeta primers were used for the PCR. Produced via immunoSEQ multiplex PCR; TCRdb's table is partial and in-frame only. Of approximately 80,000 clones listed, less than 80% are singletons. The sample comprised PBMCs. These receptors all stem from a woman between 40 and 50 years old in good health and CMV-seropositive.

The rearrangement joins TRBV5-1 to TRBJ2-7; tentative D call: TRBD2 (6 bases). Trimming took 3 bases from V and 3 from J, leaving 19 bases between them. This CDR3 comprises 16 residues. Germline loops: CDR1 SGHRS, CDR2 YFSETQ. The DNA of the CDR3 is TGCGCCAGCAGCTCCCCCTTGGGGGAGGCCATCTACGAGCAGTACTTC. Translated: CASSSPLGEAIYEQYF.

The rearrangement links TRBV2 to TRBJ2-5; 8 positions agree with TRBD1. The J segment lost 7 bases and the V segment lost 3 bases, leaving 10 bases of the junction unmatched. The CDR3 covers 15 residues. The V gene's germline CDR1 is SNHLY and CDR2 FYNNEI. CDR3 amino acids: CASSDSRRGTGTQYF. DNA of the CDR3: TGTGCCAGCAGTGATTCTAGAAGGGGGACAGGGACCCAGTACTTC.

CDR3 coding DNA: TGTGCCAGCAGCCCGGGTGGACAGAAGAACACTGAAGCTTTCTTT. Translating it yields CASSPGGQKNTEAFF. V gene TRBV9 combines with J gene TRBJ1-1, with D perhaps TRBD1 (6 bases). CDR3 size: 15 residues. Germline loops: CDR1 SGDLS, CDR2 YYNGEE. Deletions cut 4 bases from V and 1 base from J, with 14 bases between.

The chain couples TRBV2 to TRBJ1-5; TRBD1 matches 7 bases. The CDR3 sequence is 14 residues long. Germline V gene sequence: CDR1 SNHLY, CDR2 FYNNEI. V was clipped by 6 bases and J by 4 bases; unmatched bases: 6. This chain's CDR3 is CASRETGLNQPQHF. CDR3 bases: TGTGCCAGCAGGGAGACAGGGTTGAATCAGCCCCAGCATTTT. Filled out from reference TRBV2 and TRBJ1-5, the complete variable domain reads EPEVTQTPSHQVTQMGQEVILRCVPISNHLYFYWYRQILGQKVEFLVSFYNNEISEKSEIFDDQFSVERPDGSNFTLKIRSTKLEDSAMYFCASRETGLNQPQHFGDGTRLSIL.

V and J are TRBV6-1 and TRBJ2-5, with TRBD1 matching over 8 bases. J lost 3 bases, V lost 2 bases, and 5 bases had no gene match. CDR1 and CDR2 from the germline V gene are MNHNS and SASEGT. The CDR3 runs to 15 residues. The DNA for the CDR3 is TGTGCCAGCAGTGAATCGGGGACAGGCGAAGAGACCCAGTACTTC. It specifies CASSESGTGEETQYF.

This clone was seen a single time. The gene calls are TRBV5-1 and TRBJ2-5; D not resolved. The CDR3 consists of 15 residues. V shed 0 bases and J shed 1 base, with 10 bases lying between them. Germline lookup yields CDR1 SGHRS and CDR2 YFSETQ. CDR3 protein: CASSLGTPRQETQYF. The DNA for the CDR3 is TGCGCCAGCAGCTTGGGTACTCCCCGCCAAGAGACCCAGTACTTC.

The table lists this clone with a few counts. The chain employs TRBV25-1 and TRBJ2-2; D possibly corresponds to TRBD1 (5 bases). In germline, CDR1 is MGHDK, CDR2 SYGVNS. The ends were cut back, 2 bases at V and 3 bases at J, with 13 bases in the middle. The CDR3 sequence is 16 residues long. CDR3 sequence: CASSEGQVVDTGELFF. In nucleotides, the CDR3 is TGTGCCAGCAGTGAAGGACAAGTAGTCGACACCGGGGAGCTGTTTTTT.

The V gene is TRBV5-6, the J gene TRBJ2-7; D possibly corresponds to TRBD1 (5 bases). V lost 3 bases, J lost 4 bases, and 14 bases lay in between. Germline V gives CDR1 SGHDT, CDR2 YYEEEE. CDR3 length: 14 amino acids. CDR3 in amino acids: CASSSTDTRYEQYF. The CDR3 DNA sequence: TGTGCCAGCAGCTCGACGGACACCCGTTACGAGCAGTACTTC.

The rearrangement links TRBV11-3 to TRBJ1-5; D remains ambiguous. The V and J ends lost 5 bases and 0 bases respectively, with 14 bases between them. CDR1 is SGHNT, CDR2 YENEEA, per germline. CDR3 length: 16 residues. The CDR3 bases are TGTGCCAGCAGCCTAATCCGATCCGATAGCAATCAGCCCCAGCATTTT. Amino acid sequence: CASSLIRSDSNQPQHF.

This rearrangement joins TRBV28 to TRBJ2-7; D is perhaps TRBD1 (6 bases). Germline CDR1 reads MDHEN; CDR2 reads SYDVKM. Trimming left V 8 bases short and J 2 bases short, with 16 bases between. The CDR3 sequence is 14 residues long. CDR3: CASGHPGTTYEQYF. The CDR3 DNA is TGTGCCAGCGGGCACCCCGGGACAACCTACGAGCAGTACTTC.

CDR3: CAISESTGGLDTQYF. The CDR3 bases are TGTGCCATCAGTGAGTCGACAGGGGGGTTAGATACGCAGTATTTT. The chain employs TRBV10-3 and TRBJ2-3; TRBD1 agrees at 9 bases. The CDR3 has 15 residues. Germline assignment: CDR1 ENHRY and CDR2 SYGVKD. The V and J ends lost 0 bases and 5 bases, in that order; junction bases with no gene match: 3.

J is TRBJ1-2 and V is TRBV28, with TRBD1 matching over 7 bases. The J segment lost 7 bases and the V segment lost 7 bases, leaving 15 bases of the junction unmatched. This CDR3 comprises 15 residues. CDR1 MDHEN and CDR2 SYDVKM come from the germline V gene. The CDR3 is CASITWPRGRTGYTF. CDR3 bases: TGTGCCAGCATCACATGGCCGAGGGGGCGCACTGGCTACACCTTC.

The chain uses TRBV11-2 and TRBJ2-1; 7 nucleotides align to TRBD1. This CDR3 region has 12 residues. With V trimmed by 9 bases and J by 7 bases, 6 bases remained unmatched. Looked up from germline, CDR1 is SGHAT and CDR2 is FQNNGV. The CDR3 loop is CASSRQGNEQFF. The CDR3 bases are TGTGCCAGTTCGCGACAGGGAAATGAGCAGTTCTTC. Filled out from reference TRBV11-2 and TRBJ2-1, the complete variable domain reads EAGVAQSPRYKIIEKRQSVAFWCNPISGHATLYWYQQILGQGPKLLIQFQNNGVVDDSQLPKDRFSAERLKGVDSTLKIQPAKLEDSAVYLCASSRQGNEQFFGPGTRLTVL.

This clone was detected a few times. The chain employs TRBV29-1 and TRBJ2-3, with TRBD2 identical over 14 bases. The CDR3 is made up of 15 amino acids. V lost 5 bases, J lost 2 bases, and 3 bases stayed unmatched. Per the germline V gene, CDR1 is SQVTM and CDR2 is ANQGSEA. As DNA, the CDR3 is TGCAGCGTTTCGGGACTAGCGGGGGCCACAGATACGCAGTATTTT. Translated: CSVSGLAGATDTQYF.

The chain recombines TRBV4-2 with TRBJ1-1, with D possibly being TRBD1 (5 bases). Germline loops: CDR1 LGHNA, CDR2 YNFKEQ. V lost 3 bases and J lost 1, with 12 bases in between. CDR3 length: 15 residues. CDR3 in DNA: TGTGCCAGCAGCCACCCACAGGCGACGAACACTGAAGCTTTCTTT. Its translation: CASSHPQATNTEAFF.

The chain couples TRBV28 to TRBJ1-2; weak D call: TRBD1 (5 bases). Germline assignment: CDR1 MDHEN and CDR2 SYDVKM. This CDR3 has 17 residues. The V end was cut by 1 base, the J end by 1 base, with 16 bases between. CDR3 in DNA: TGTGCCAGCAGTTTATCGGGACTCCTCGCCGGTAACTATGGCTACACCTTC. Translation gives CASSLSGLLAGNYGYTF.

V gene TRBV7-2 combines with J gene TRBJ2-5, with TRBD2 matching 10 bases. Looked up from germline, CDR1 is SGHTA and CDR2 is FQGNSA. CDR3 length equals 15 residues. The V gene end was trimmed by 3 bases and the J gene end by 2 bases; junction bases not matched to a gene: 3. Here the CDR3 reads CASSFLAGGQETQYF. CDR3 in DNA: TGTGCCAGCAGCTTCTTAGCGGGAGGTCAAGAGACCCAGTACTTC.

V gene TRBV7-9 combines with J gene TRBJ1-1; D is possibly TRBD1 (6 bases). The CDR3 consists of 16 residues. V lost 2 bases to trimming and J lost 1 base, with 14 bases between them. Germline CDR1 is SEHNR and CDR2 is FQNEAQ (reference sequence). CDR3: CASSLNSGRGNTEAFF. Here the CDR3 DNA reads TGTGCCAGCAGCTTAAATAGTGGCAGGGGGAACACTGAAGCTTTCTTT. The full variable domain, completed using reference TRBV7-9 and TRBJ1-1, is DTGVSQNPRHKITKRGQNVTFRCDPISEHNRLYWYRQTLGQGPEFLTYFQNEAQLEKSRLLSDRFSAERPKGSFSTLEIQRTEQGDSAMYLCASSLNSGRGNTEAFFGQGTRLTVV.